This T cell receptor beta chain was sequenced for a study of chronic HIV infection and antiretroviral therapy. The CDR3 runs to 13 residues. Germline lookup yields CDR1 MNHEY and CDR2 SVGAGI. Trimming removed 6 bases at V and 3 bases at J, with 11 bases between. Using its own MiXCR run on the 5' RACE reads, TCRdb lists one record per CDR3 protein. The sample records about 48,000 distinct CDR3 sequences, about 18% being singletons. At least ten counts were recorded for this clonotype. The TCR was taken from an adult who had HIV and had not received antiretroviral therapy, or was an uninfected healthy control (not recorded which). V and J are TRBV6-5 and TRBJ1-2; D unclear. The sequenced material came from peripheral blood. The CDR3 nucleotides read TGTGCCAGCAGCCTCATTAGCCACTATGGCTACACCTTC. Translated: CASSLISHYGYTF.